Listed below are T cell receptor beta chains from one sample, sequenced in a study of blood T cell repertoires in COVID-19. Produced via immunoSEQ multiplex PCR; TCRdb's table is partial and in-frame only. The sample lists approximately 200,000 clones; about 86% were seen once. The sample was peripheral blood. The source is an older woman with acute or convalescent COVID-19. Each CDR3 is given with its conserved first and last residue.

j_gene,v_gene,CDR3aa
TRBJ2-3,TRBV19,CASSIPSGGITDTQYF
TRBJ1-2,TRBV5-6,CASSFGGSYGYTF
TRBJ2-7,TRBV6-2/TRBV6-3,CASSPGLKVAGGYEQYF
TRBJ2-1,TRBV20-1,CSAEEGNEQFF
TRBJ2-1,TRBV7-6,CASSLLPSSGEQFF
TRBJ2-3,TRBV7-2,CASSYFGTSPKGGDTQYF
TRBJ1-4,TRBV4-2,CASSREGASEKLFF
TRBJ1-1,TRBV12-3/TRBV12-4,CASSRGLGEAFF
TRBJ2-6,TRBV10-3,CATTPGGLSGANVLTF
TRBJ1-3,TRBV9,CASSVGVISGNTIYF
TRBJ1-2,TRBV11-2,CASSLESVTGYTF
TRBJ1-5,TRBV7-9,CASSDTGGSNQPQHF
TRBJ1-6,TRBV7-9,CASSLTDSPLHF
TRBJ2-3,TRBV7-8,CASSLPMGHFSDTQYF
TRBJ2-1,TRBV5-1,CASSLFTTSGGKEQFF
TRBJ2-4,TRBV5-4,CASSETGTGIAKNIQYF
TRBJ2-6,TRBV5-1,CASTNSGVGSGANVLTF
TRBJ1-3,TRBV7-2,CASSPFSGNTIYF
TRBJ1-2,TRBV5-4,CASSLGAPTANYGYTF
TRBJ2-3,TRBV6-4,CASSFSGGSTDTQYF
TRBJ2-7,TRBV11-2,CASSRRQGSYEQYF
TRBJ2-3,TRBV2,CASGDRGSDTQYF
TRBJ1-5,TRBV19,CASSIDREYQPQHF
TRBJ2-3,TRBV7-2,CASRNQATDTQYF
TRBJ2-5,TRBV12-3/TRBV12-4,CASRAERETQYF
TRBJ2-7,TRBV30,CAWIGQGAYEQYF
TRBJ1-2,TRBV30,CAWSQPHRAGRGYTF
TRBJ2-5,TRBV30,CAWSPQKKTQYF
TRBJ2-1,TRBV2,CASSERASGLDEQFF
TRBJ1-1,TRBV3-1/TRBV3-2,CASSSCAGGLAFF
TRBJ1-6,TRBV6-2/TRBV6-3,CASSNRGAGSSYNSPLHF
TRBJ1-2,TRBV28,CASSFRDLRGYTF
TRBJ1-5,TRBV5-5,CASSLSTFSVRGSNQPQHF
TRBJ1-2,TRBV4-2,CASSQDLAGGNYGYTF
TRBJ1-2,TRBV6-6,CASSPGGNYGYTF
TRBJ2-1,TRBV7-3,CASSSDNYNEQFF
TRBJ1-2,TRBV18,CASSPSDTSGYTF
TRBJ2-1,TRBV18,CASSPGTGRSDEQFF
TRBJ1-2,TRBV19,CASQKRTGIEHYGYTF
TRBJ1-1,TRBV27,CASSLSVIVRDSSAFF
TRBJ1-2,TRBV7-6,CASSTRTGGYTF
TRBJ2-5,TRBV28,CASSLSGVETQYF
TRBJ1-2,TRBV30,CAWSVRDGYTF
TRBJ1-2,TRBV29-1,CSVGGGGSSYGYTF
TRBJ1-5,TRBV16,CASSHVGREGNQPQHF